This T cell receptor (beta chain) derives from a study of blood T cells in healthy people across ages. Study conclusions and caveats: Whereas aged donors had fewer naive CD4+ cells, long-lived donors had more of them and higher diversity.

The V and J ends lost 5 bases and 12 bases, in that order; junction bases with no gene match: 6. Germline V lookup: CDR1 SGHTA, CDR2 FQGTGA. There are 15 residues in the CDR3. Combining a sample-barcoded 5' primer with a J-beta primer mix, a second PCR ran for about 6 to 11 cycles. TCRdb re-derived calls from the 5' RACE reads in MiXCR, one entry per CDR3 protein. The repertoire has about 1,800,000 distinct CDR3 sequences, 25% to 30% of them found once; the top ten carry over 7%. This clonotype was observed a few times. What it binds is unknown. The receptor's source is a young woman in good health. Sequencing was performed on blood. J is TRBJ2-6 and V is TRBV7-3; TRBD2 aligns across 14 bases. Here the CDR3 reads CASSQTSGGASVLTF. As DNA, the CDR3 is TGTGCCAGCAGCCAGACTAGCGGGGGGGCAAGCGTCCTGACTTTC.